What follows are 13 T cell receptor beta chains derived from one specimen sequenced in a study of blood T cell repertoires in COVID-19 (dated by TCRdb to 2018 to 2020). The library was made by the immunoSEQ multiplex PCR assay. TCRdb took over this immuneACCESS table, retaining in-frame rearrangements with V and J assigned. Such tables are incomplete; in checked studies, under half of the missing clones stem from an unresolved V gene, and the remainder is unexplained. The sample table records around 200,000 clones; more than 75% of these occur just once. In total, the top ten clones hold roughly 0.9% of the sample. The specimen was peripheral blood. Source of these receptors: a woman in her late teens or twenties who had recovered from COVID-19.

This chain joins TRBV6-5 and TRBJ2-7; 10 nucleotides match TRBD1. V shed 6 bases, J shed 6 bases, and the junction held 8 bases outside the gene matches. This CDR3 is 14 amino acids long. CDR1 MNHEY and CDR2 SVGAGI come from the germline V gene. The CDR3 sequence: CASRAGQGPAEQYV. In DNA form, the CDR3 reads TGTGCCAGCAGGGCGGGACAGGGGCCGGCCGAGCAGTACGTC.

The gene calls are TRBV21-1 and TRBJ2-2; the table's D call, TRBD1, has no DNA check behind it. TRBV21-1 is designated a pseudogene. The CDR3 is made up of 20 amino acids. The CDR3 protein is CASSMGGGRVYRPYTGELFF. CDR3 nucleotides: TGTGCCAGCAGCATGGGTGGGGGCCGGGTGTACCGACCGTACACCGGGGAGCTGTTTTTT.

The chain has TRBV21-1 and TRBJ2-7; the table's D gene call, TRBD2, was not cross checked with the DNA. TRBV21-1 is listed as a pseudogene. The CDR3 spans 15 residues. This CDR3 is CASSTGGAGSYEQYF. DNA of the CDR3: TGTGCCAGCAGCACCGGGGGGGCCGGATCCTACGAGCAGTACTTC.

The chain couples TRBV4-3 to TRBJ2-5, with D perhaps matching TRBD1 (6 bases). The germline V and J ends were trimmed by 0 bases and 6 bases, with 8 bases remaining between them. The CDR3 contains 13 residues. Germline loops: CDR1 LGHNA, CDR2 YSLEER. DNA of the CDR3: TGCGCCAGCAGCCAAGACAGGGGAAAGACCCAGTACTTC. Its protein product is CASSQDRGKTQYF.

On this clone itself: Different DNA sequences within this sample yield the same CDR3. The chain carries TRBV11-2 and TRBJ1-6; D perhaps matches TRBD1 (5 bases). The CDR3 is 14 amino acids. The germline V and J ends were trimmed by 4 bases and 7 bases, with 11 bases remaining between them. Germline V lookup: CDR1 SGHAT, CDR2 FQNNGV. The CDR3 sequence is CASSSGTVNSPLHF. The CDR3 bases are TGTGCCAGCAGCTCCGGGACTGTGAATTCACCCCTCCACTTT.

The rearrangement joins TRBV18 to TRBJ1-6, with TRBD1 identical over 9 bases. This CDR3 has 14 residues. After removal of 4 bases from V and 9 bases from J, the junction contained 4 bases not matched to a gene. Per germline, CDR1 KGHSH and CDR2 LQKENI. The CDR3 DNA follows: TGTGCCAGCTCACGACAGGGGGAAGGTTCACCCCTCCACTTT. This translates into CASSRQGEGSPLHF.

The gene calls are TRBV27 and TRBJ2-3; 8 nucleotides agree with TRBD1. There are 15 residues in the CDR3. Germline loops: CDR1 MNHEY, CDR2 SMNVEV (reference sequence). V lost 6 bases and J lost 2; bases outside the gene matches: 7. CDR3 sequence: CASSSTGAYTDTQYF. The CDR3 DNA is TGTGCCAGCAGCTCGACAGGGGCCTACACAGATACGCAGTATTTT.

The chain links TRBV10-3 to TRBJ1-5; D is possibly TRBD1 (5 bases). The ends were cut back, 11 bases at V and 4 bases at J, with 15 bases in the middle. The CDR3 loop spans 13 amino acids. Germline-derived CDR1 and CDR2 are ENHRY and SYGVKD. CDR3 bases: TGTGCCGCCCATGGGGCAGAAAATCAGCCCCAGCATTTT. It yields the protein CAAHGAENQPQHF.

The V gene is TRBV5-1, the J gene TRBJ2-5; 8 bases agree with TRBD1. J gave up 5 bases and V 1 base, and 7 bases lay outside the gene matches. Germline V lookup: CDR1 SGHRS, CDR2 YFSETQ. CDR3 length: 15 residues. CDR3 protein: CASSLMGDRMETQYF. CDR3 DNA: TGCGCCAGCAGCTTGATGGGGGACAGGATGGAGACCCAGTACTTC. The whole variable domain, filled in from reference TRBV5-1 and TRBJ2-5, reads KAGVTQTPRYLIKTRGQQVTLSCSPISGHRSVSWYQQTPGQGLQFLFEYFSETQRNKGNFPGRFSGRQFSNSRSEMNVSTLELGDSALYLCASSLMGDRMETQYFGPGTRLLVL.

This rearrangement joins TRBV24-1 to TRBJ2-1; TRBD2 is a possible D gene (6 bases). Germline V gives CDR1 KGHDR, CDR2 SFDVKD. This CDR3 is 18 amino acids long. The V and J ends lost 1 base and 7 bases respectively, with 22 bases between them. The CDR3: CATSDFNRAGSLGNEQFF. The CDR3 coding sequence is TGTGCCACCAGTGATTTCAACCGGGCGGGGTCCTTAGGTAATGAGCAGTTCTTC.

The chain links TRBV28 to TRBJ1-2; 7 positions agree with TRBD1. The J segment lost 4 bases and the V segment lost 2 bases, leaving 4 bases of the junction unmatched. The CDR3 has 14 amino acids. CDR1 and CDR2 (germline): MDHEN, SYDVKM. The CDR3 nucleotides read TGTGCCAGCAGTTTACAACACAGGGGCTATGGCTACACCTTC. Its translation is CASSLQHRGYGYTF.

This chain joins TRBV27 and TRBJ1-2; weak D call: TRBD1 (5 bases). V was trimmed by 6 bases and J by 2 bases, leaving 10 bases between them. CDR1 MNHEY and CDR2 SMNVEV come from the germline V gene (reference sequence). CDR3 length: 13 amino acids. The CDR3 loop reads CASRRTQNYGYTF. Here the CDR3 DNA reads TGTGCCAGCAGGCGGACACAAAACTATGGCTACACCTTC.

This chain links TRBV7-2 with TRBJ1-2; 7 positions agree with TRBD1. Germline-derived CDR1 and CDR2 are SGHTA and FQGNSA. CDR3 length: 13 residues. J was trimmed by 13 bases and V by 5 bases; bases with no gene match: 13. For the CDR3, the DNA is TGTGCCAGCAGCGGCCGGGACAGTGCCCGCCGCACCTTC. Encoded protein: CASSGRDSARRTF.